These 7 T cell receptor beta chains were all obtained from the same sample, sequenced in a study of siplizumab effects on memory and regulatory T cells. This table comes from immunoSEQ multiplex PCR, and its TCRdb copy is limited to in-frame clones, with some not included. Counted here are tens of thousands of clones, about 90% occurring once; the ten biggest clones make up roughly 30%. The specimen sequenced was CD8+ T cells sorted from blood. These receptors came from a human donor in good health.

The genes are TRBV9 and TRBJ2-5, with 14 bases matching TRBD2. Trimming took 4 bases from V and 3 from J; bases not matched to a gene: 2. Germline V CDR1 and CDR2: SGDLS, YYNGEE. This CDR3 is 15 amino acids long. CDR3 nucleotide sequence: TGTGCCAGCAGCTCGGGACTAGCGGGAGAAGAGACCCAGTACTTC. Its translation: CASSSGLAGEETQYF.

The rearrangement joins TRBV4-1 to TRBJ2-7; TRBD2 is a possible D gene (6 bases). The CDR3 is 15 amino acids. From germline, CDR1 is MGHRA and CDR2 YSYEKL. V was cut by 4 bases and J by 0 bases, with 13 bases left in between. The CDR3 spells CASSPHARDSYEQYF. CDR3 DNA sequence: TGCGCCAGCAGCCCCCACGCGCGGGACTCCTACGAGCAGTACTTC.

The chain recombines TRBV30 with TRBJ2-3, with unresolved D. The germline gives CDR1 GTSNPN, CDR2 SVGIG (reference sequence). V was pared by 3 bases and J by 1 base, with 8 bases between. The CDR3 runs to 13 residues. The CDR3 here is CAWSWQGTDTQYF. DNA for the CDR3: TGTGCCTGGAGCTGGCAGGGCACAGATACGCAGTATTTT.

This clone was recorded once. CDR3 DNA: TGTGCCAGCAGTTTATTTCCGCGGGACTCCTACGAGCAGTACTTC. Protein sequence: CASSLFPRDSYEQYF. This chain joins TRBV27 and TRBJ2-7, with D maybe TRBD2 (6 bases). From germline, CDR1 is MNHEY and CDR2 SMNVEV (reference sequence). CDR3 size: 15 residues. Trimming took off 1 base at V and 0 bases at J, with 10 bases between the two ends.

The CDR3 nucleotides are TGTGCCAGCACGAAGTGGGGGGACACCGGGGAGCTGTTTTTT. Residues: CASTKWGDTGELFF. The chain has TRBV6-1 and TRBJ2-2, with D maybe TRBD2 (6 bases). The germline CDR1 and CDR2 sequences are MNHNS and SASEGT. The CDR3 is 14 residues long. V shed 7 bases and J shed 3 bases, with 12 bases lying between them.

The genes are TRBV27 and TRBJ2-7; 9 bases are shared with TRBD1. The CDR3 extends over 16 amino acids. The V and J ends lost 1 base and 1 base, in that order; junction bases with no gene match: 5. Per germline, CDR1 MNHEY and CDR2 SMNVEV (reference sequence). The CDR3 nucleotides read TGTGCCAGCAGTTTATTGGGACAGGGTACATCCTACGAGCAGTACTTC. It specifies CASSLLGQGTSYEQYF.

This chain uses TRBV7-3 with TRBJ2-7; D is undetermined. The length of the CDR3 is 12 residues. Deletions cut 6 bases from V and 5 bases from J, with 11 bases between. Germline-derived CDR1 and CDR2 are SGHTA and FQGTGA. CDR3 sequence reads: CASSYPLDEQYF. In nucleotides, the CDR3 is TGTGCCAGCAGTTACCCCCTAGACGAGCAGTACTTC. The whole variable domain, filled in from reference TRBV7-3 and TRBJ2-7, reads GAGVSQTPSNKVTEKGKYVELRCDPISGHTALYWYRQSLGQGPEFLIYFQGTGAADDSGLPNDRFFAVRPEGSVSTLKIQRTERGDSAVYLCASSYPLDEQYFGPGTRLTVT.